Listed here are 18 T cell receptor beta chains from one sample, sequenced in a study of blood T cell repertoires in COVID-19. The method was immunoSEQ multiplex PCR; TCRdb's version includes in-frame clones alone and lacks a portion of them. This table holds a few hundred thousand clones, around 83% found once. Sequencing used peripheral blood. These receptors all come from a man aged 50 to 60 with active or convalescent COVID-19.

The chain recombines TRBV19 with TRBJ1-1, with D perhaps TRBD1 (6 bases). Germline CDR1 LNHDA, CDR2 SQIVND (reference sequence). This CDR3 has 13 amino acids. Trimming stripped 6 bases from V and 4 bases from J, with 12 bases between. This CDR3 is CASRQGPFTEAFF. CDR3 sequence (DNA): TGTGCCAGTAGACAGGGCCCTTTCACTGAAGCTTTCTTT.

This clone was seen only a few times. V and J are TRBV6-1 and TRBJ1-4, with a weak D call TRBD1 (5 bases). With 0 bases removed from V and 8 bases from J, the gap between germline ends came to 13 bases. In germline, CDR1 is MNHNS, CDR2 SASEGT. The CDR3 runs 15 residues. DNA for the CDR3: TGTGCCAGCAGTGAAGCGCCGCAGGGAGGCGAAAAACTGTTTTTT. Its translation: CASSEAPQGGEKLFF.

The J gene is TRBJ1-6, the V gene TRBV7-8; no clear D gene. V was clipped by 2 bases and J by 0 bases, with 14 bases between them. Germline CDR1 SGHVS, CDR2 FQNEAQ. The CDR3 is 18 residues long. CDR3 in amino acids: CASSLSLGRSSYNSPLHF. The CDR3 DNA follows: TGTGCCAGCAGCTTAAGCCTCGGCCGGAGCTCCTATAATTCACCCCTCCACTTT.

The chain carries TRBV30 and TRBJ2-2, with 8 positions matching TRBD2. V gave up 4 bases and J gave up 6 bases; unmatched junction bases: 7. Germline-derived CDR1 and CDR2 are GTSNPN and SVGIG (reference sequence). This CDR3 is built from 14 residues. This chain's CDR3 is CAWTKGLAAGELFF. CDR3 bases: TGTGCCTGGACCAAAGGACTAGCCGCCGGGGAGCTGTTTTTT. Full variable domain (missing parts from reference TRBV30 and TRBJ2-2): SQTIHQWPATLVQPVGSPLSLECTVEGTSNPNLYWYRQAAGRGLQLLFYSVGIGQISSEVPQNLSASRPQDRQFILSSKKLLLSDSGFYLCAWTKGLAAGELFFGEGSRLTVL.

The count of this clone is one. J is TRBJ2-1 and V is TRBV7-6; D is possibly TRBD1 (8 bases). This CDR3 is 19 amino acids long. V was pared by 1 base and J by 3 bases, with 22 bases between. Germline V gene data show CDR1 as SGHVS and CDR2 as FNYEAQ. DNA for the CDR3: TGTGCCAGCAGCTTAGAACCTCCAATGGACAGGGACTACTACAATGAGCAGTTCTTC. Its translation: CASSLEPPMDRDYYNEQFF. Full variable domain (rest looked up from reference TRBV7-6 and TRBJ2-1): GAGVSQSPRYKVTKRGQDVALRCDPISGHVSLYWYRQALGQGPEFLTYFNYEAQQDKSGLPNDRFSAERPEGSISTLTIQRTEQRDSAMYRCASSLEPPMDRDYYNEQFFGPGTRLTVL.

The chain joins TRBV5-4 to TRBJ1-1, with TRBD1 identical over 8 bases. V shed 4 bases, J shed 5 bases, and the junction held 10 bases outside the gene matches. The CDR3 runs to 15 residues. Germline CDR1 is SGHNT and CDR2 is YYREEE (reference sequence). Written as DNA, the CDR3 is TGTGCCAGCAGCCCCATGGACAGGGCCAGGACTGAAGCTTTCTTT. Translating it yields CASSPMDRARTEAFF. Full variable domain (outside the CDR3, taken from reference TRBV5-4 and TRBJ1-1): ETGVTQSPTHLIKTRGQQVTLRCSSQSGHNTVSWYQQALGQGPQFIFQYYREEENGRGNFPPRFSGLQFPNYSSELNVNALELDDSALYLCASSPMDRARTEAFFGQGTRLTVV.

The rearrangement joins TRBV13 to TRBJ1-3; 9 bases line up with TRBD1. The germline CDR1 and CDR2 sequences are PRHDT and FYEKMQ (reference sequence). The CDR3 covers 13 residues. V dropped 5 bases and J dropped 7; count of bases not matched to a gene: 3. The CDR3 region is CASSRGTGNTIYF. For the CDR3, the DNA is TGTGCCAGCAGCAGGGGGACAGGGAACACCATATATTTT. Based on the CDR3 plus reference TRBV13 and TRBJ1-3, the full variable domain is AAGVIQSPRHLIKEKRETATLKCYPIPRHDTVYWYQQGPGQDPQFLISFYEKMQSDKGSIPDRFSAQQFSDYHSELNMSSLELGDSALYFCASSRGTGNTIYFGEGSWLTVV.

CDR3 coding DNA: TGTGCCAGCAGCGCCCGGGACAGGGGGCTCGGCTATGGCTACACCTTC. Protein sequence: CASSARDRGLGYGYTF. This sequence joins TRBV7-8 and TRBJ1-2; 12 bases map to TRBD1. The germline CDR1 and CDR2 sequences are SGHVS and FQNEAQ. V lost 5 bases, J lost 4 bases, and 8 bases stayed unmatched. The CDR3 covers 16 residues.

The chain has TRBV6-5 and TRBJ2-5; 7 bases agree with TRBD2. Germline lookup yields CDR1 MNHEY and CDR2 SVGAGI. The length of the CDR3 is 16 residues. The V gene end was trimmed by 2 bases and the J gene end by 5 bases; junction bases not matched to a gene: 11. As DNA, the CDR3 is TGTGCCAGCAGTTACGGTCCTAGCGGTTTAGGGGAGACCCAGTACTTC. This translates into CASSYGPSGLGETQYF.

The chain links TRBV6-1 to TRBJ1-5; 11 positions agree with TRBD1. CDR3 length: 15 amino acids. Unmatched junction bases numbered 4, after V lost 3 bases and J lost 6 bases. The germline gives CDR1 MNHNS, CDR2 SASEGT. The CDR3 sequence: CASSDGQGAGQPQHF. Written as DNA, the CDR3 is TGTGCCAGCAGTGACGGACAGGGGGCAGGTCAGCCCCAGCATTTT.

The chain links TRBV30 to TRBJ2-3; the match to TRBD1 covers 9 bases. After removal of 5 bases from V and 0 bases from J, the junction contained 6 bases not matched to a gene. Looked up from germline, CDR1 is GTSNPN and CDR2 is SVGIG (reference sequence). The CDR3 contains 15 residues. The CDR3 sequence is CAWGGQGLSTDTQYF. CDR3 nucleotide sequence: TGTGCCTGGGGGGGACAGGGCCTAAGCACAGATACGCAGTATTTT.

A single count supports this clone. The J gene is TRBJ1-2, the V gene TRBV6-5; TRBD1 aligns across 7 bases. Germline V gene lookup returns CDR1 MNHEY and CDR2 SVGAGI. The junction had 15 bases not matched to a gene; V was cut back by 7 bases and J by 7 bases. The CDR3 spans 15 residues. The CDR3 region is CASNTRGTADSGYTF. The CDR3 DNA sequence: TGTGCCAGCAATACTAGAGGGACAGCTGATTCTGGCTACACCTTC.

The gene calls are TRBV24-1 and TRBJ1-5, with D uncertain. Trimming shortened V by 4 bases and J by 5 bases, and 14 bases separated the two germline ends. Germline assignment: CDR1 KGHDR and CDR2 SFDVKD. The CDR3 consists of 15 residues. The CDR3 loop is CATSDPGEGHQPQHF. Here the CDR3 DNA reads TGTGCCACCAGTGACCCGGGAGAAGGACATCAGCCCCAGCATTTT.

The rearrangement uses TRBV6-6 and TRBJ1-2; D gene unclear. The V gene's germline CDR1 is MNHNY and CDR2 SVGAGI (reference sequence). The CDR3 is 19 amino acids. V was shortened by 5 bases and J by 2 bases, with 27 bases between the two germline ends. Here the CDR3 reads CASSPSGLGGPTENYGYTF. Written as DNA, the CDR3 is TGTGCCAGCAGTCCTTCGGGTTTAGGCGGCCCTACTGAGAACTATGGCTACACCTTC.

The chain links TRBV6-5 to TRBJ2-4; 9 nucleotides line up with TRBD2. CDR1 MNHEY and CDR2 SVGAGI come from the germline V gene. With 0 bases clipped from V and 7 bases from J, the junction kept 4 bases outside the gene matches. This CDR3 is built from 15 residues. In nucleotides, the CDR3 is TGTGCCAGCAGTTACTCCCGGCGGGAGGGGAACATTCAGTACTTC. This gives the protein CASSYSRREGNIQYF.

This chain joins TRBV21-1 and TRBJ2-3; the D call TRBD2 from the table was never checked on the DNA. TRBV21-1 is classified as a pseudogene. The CDR3 spans 15 residues. CDR3 loop: CASSNGGPDTDTQYF. In DNA form, the CDR3 reads TGTGCCAGCAGCAATGGAGGGCCGGACACAGATACGCAGTATTTT.

The chain has TRBV6-6 and TRBJ1-4, with TRBD1 matching 8 bases. Germline V CDR1 and CDR2: MNHNY, SVGAGI (reference sequence). This CDR3 is 13 amino acids long. Germline trimming cut 2 bases from V and 7 bases from J; bases unmatched to any gene: 0. CDR3 DNA: TGTGCCAGCAGTTACGGACAGGGTGAAAAACTGTTTTTT. It codes for CASSYGQGEKLFF.

This clone occurred many times. The V call is TRBV18, the J call TRBJ1-1, with D perhaps matching TRBD1 (6 bases). Trimming shortened V by 5 bases and J by 1 base, and 14 bases separated the two germline ends. The CDR3 length is 15 residues. The V gene's germline CDR1 is KGHSH and CDR2 LQKENI. This CDR3 is CASSKQGRGNTEAFF. CDR3 bases: TGTGCCAGCTCAAAACAGGGAAGGGGGAACACTGAAGCTTTCTTT.